This T cell receptor (beta chain) derives from a study of T-cell memory formation after mild COVID-19. Study overall: The two donors had largely donor-specific TCR clusters. Study-wide points: Most CD4+ clones that shrank were in CM and EM, while CD8+ ones turned up in EMRA.

TCRdb reprocessed the 5' RACE reads with MiXCR, giving one entry per CDR3 protein. Found here are under 700,000 distinct CDR3 sequences, roughly 20% of them singletons; the top ten hold around 13%. CDR3 size: 13 residues. Trimming took 4 bases from V and 5 from J, leaving 11 bases between them. CDR1 MGHRA and CDR2 YSYEKL come from the germline V gene. Remarks on this clonotype: Its antigen remains unknown.

Sequenced material: PBMCs or a T cell subset sorted from them (not recorded which). V and J are TRBV4-1 and TRBJ2-5; D is undetermined. The sequence derives from an adult woman who had mild COVID-19 (a few samples of this study predate the infection). Cell type and time point are not known. The CDR3 spells CASSPRVRETQYF. CDR3 coding DNA: TGCGCCAGCAGCCCCCGGGTTAGGGAGACCCAGTACTTC.